Below are 7 T cell receptor beta chains sequenced from a single sample in a study of cytomegalovirus exposure and HLA in healthy donors. Primers included in the PCR were 60 Vbeta and 13 Jbeta primers. Generated by immunoSEQ multiplex PCR, the TCRdb table keeps only in-frame clones and is missing some. The sample lists approximately 140,000 clones, over 75% occurring once. Sample: PBMCs. These receptors all come from a woman aged 35 to 49 in good health and CMV-seropositive.

This chain uses TRBV15 with TRBJ1-1, with 7 bases fitting TRBD1. After removal of 5 bases from V and 5 bases from J, the junction contained 5 bases not matched to a gene. CDR1 LNHNV and CDR2 YYDKDF come from the germline V gene (reference sequence). There are 13 residues in the CDR3. The CDR3: CATSVGTETEAFF. The CDR3 DNA follows: TGTGCCACCAGCGTAGGGACAGAGACTGAAGCTTTCTTT.

This chain connects TRBV14 to TRBJ2-7; 7 bases match TRBD2. CDR3 length: 15 amino acids. Trimming at V came to 4 bases and at J to 9 bases, leaving 15 bases not matched to a gene. Germline CDR1 SGHDN, CDR2 FVKESK. The CDR3 reads CASSRRDYSPLGQYF. Here the CDR3 DNA reads TGTGCCAGCAGCCGGAGGGACTATTCCCCCCTCGGGCAGTACTTC.

Comment on this clone: Other DNA sequences in this specimen translate into the identical CDR3. The chain combines TRBV9 with TRBJ2-1, with no clear D. From germline, CDR1 is SGDLS and CDR2 YYNGEE. V lost 0 bases, J lost 1 base, and 8 bases lay in between. The CDR3 totals 15 residues. DNA for the CDR3: TGTGCCAGCAGCGTAGGGCTGGCTTCCTACAATGAGCAGTTCTTC. It translates to CASSVGLASYNEQFF.

The genes are TRBV5-1 and TRBJ2-3; TRBD2 aligns across 8 bases. CDR1 is SGHRS, CDR2 YFSETQ, per germline. Trimming cost V 4 bases and J 5 bases; bases outside gene matches: 12. CDR3 length equals 16 residues. The CDR3 coding sequence is TGCGCCAGCAGCCCAACAAGGGGCGGGGGGAAAGATACGCAGTATTTT. Translation: CASSPTRGGGKDTQYF.

The chain links TRBV2 to TRBJ2-7; possible D gene TRBD1, 6 bases. V lost 7 bases and J lost 0, with 13 bases in between. The CDR3 length is 14 residues. Looked up from germline, CDR1 is SNHLY and CDR2 is FYNNEI. The CDR3 spells CASKQGWSSYEQYF. In nucleotides, the CDR3 is TGTGCCAGCAAACAGGGTTGGAGCTCCTACGAGCAGTACTTC.

V and J are TRBV9 and TRBJ1-4, with D tentatively TRBD1 (5 bases). The CDR3 is made up of 14 amino acids. The germline gives CDR1 SGDLS, CDR2 YYNGEE. Trimming left V 0 bases short and J 7 bases short, with 10 bases between. The CDR3 DNA reads as TGTGCCAGCAGCGTAGGAACCCAGGGTGAAAAACTGTTTTTT. It yields the protein CASSVGTQGEKLFF.

Only a few counts were recorded for this clone. V and J are TRBV11-2 and TRBJ1-1; tentatively, D is TRBD1 (6 bases). Trimming stripped 3 bases from V and 9 bases from J, with 8 bases between. Per the germline V gene, CDR1 is SGHAT and CDR2 is FQNNGV. The CDR3 covers 11 residues. CDR3 nucleotides: TGTGCCAGCAGCTTGGACAGTAAAGCTTTCTTT. This gives the protein CASSLDSKAFF.